The 31 T cell receptor beta chains presented below share a single source sample, sequenced in a study of beta chain features in type 1 diabetes. The entirety of the isolated RNA underwent reverse transcription, so expressed TCRB transcripts were sequenced. This table comes from immunoSEQ multiplex PCR, and its TCRdb copy is limited to in-frame clones, with some not included. The table shows more than 150,000 clones, with roughly an eighth occurring only once. Material for sequencing was central memory CD4+ T cells from blood. The receptors come from a young woman in good health.

This clone was detected only a few times. This sequence joins TRBV28 and TRBJ2-3, with 9 bases lining up with TRBD2. The CDR3 contains 14 residues. V trimming: 5 bases; J trimming: 1 base; junction bases outside the gene matches: 1. Germline lookup yields CDR1 MDHEN and CDR2 SYDVKM. The DNA of the CDR3 is TGTGCCAGCAGTCCTAGCGGGGGCACAGATACGCAGTATTTT. Translating gives CASSPSGGTDTQYF. The entire variable domain, with the rest obtained from reference TRBV28 and TRBJ2-3, is as follows: DVKVTQSSRYLVKRTGEKVFLECVQDMDHENMFWYRQDPGLGLRLIYFSYDVKMKEKGDIPEGYSVSREKKERFSLILESASTNQTSMYLCASSPSGGTDTQYFGPGTRLTVL.

A few counts support this clone. CDR3 loop: CASSERQGLNYGYTF. Written as DNA, the CDR3 is TGTGCCAGCAGTGAAAGACAGGGATTAAACTATGGCTACACCTTC. The V gene is TRBV2, the J gene TRBJ1-2; 7 bases map to TRBD1. Trimming cost V 2 bases and J 2 bases; bases outside gene matches: 5. This CDR3 is built from 15 residues. In germline, CDR1 is SNHLY, CDR2 FYNNEI.

Turning to this clone: This may stem from a read error, because a much larger clone lies one nucleotide away. This rearrangement joins TRBV5-4 to TRBJ2-3; D unclear. V was shortened by 4 bases and J by 7 bases, with 16 bases between the two germline ends. CDR3 length: 14 residues. CDR1 and CDR2 from the germline V gene are SGHNT and YYREEE (reference sequence). The CDR3 is CASSQDLALNTQYF. In nucleotides, the CDR3 is TGTGCCAGCAGCCAAGATCTTGCGCTAAATACGCAGTATTTT.

Ten or more counts support this clone. The chain recombines TRBV9 with TRBJ2-7, with a weak D call TRBD1 (5 bases). In germline, CDR1 is SGDLS, CDR2 YYNGEE. This CDR3 is built from 13 residues. V gave up 4 bases and J gave up 5 bases, with 13 bases separating them. The chain's CDR3 is CASSSRTNDEQYF. The CDR3 DNA sequence: TGTGCCAGCAGCTCCCGGACAAACGACGAGCAGTACTTC.

Only a few counts were recorded for this clone. V is TRBV30 and J is TRBJ2-7; D remains ambiguous. Germline values: CDR1 GTSNPN, CDR2 SVGIG (reference sequence). The CDR3 extends over 14 amino acids. V was shortened by 1 base and J by 0 bases, with 10 bases between the two germline ends. CDR3 amino acids: CAWSEVSSSYEQYF. CDR3 DNA: TGTGCCTGGAGTGAGGTTTCTAGCTCCTACGAGCAGTACTTC.

Only a few counts were recorded for this clone. The same CDR3 also results from other DNA sequences found in this sample. The CDR3 protein is CASSPGQGQETQYF. DNA of the CDR3: TGTGCCAGCTCGCCGGGACAGGGTCAAGAGACCCAGTACTTC. J is TRBJ2-5 and V is TRBV18; 9 nucleotides line up with TRBD1. This CDR3 spans 14 amino acids. Looked up from germline, CDR1 is KGHSH and CDR2 is LQKENI. Losses at the gene ends were 6 bases for V and 2 bases for J; bases not matched to a gene: 4.

This clone was picked up a small number of times. The genes are TRBV10-2 and TRBJ2-1; TRBD2 aligns across 8 bases. The CDR3 totals 16 residues. CDR1 and CDR2 (germline): WSHSY, SAAADI. V lost 5 bases to trimming and J lost 0 bases; unmatched junction nucleotides: 6. CDR3 protein: CASSFLSGSSYNEQFF. Written as DNA, the CDR3 is TGCGCCAGCAGTTTCCTCAGCGGGAGCTCCTACAATGAGCAGTTCTTC.

The chain combines TRBV11-2 with TRBJ1-4; maybe TRBD1 (5 bases). The germline V gene has CDR1 SGHAT and CDR2 FQNNGV. The CDR3 runs to 15 residues. The ends were cut back, 8 bases at V and 8 bases at J, with 21 bases in the middle. CDR3 in amino acids: CASGGGEGSIEKLFF. CDR3 in DNA: TGTGCCAGCGGGGGGGGTGAGGGCAGCATAGAAAAACTGTTTTTT. Full variable domain (remainder filled in from reference TRBV11-2 and TRBJ1-4): EAGVAQSPRYKIIEKRQSVAFWCNPISGHATLYWYQQILGQGPKLLIQFQNNGVVDDSQLPKDRFSAERLKGVDSTLKIQPAKLEDSAVYLCASGGGEGSIEKLFFGSGTQLSVL.

This clone turned up a few times. The CDR3 region has the DNA TGCGCCAGCAGCCAAGAAACTACTAGACCCTACGAGCAGTACTTC. This gives the protein CASSQETTRPYEQYF. The gene calls are TRBV4-3 and TRBJ2-7; the D gene is possibly TRBD2 (5 bases). This CDR3 comprises 15 residues. Germline-derived CDR1 and CDR2 are LGHNA and YSLEER. Trimming took 0 bases from V and 2 from J, leaving 11 bases between them.

This chain joins TRBV2 and TRBJ2-3; unclear D gene. The CDR3 is 14 residues long. Trimming pared 7 bases from V and 1 base from J, leaving 12 bases between. Looked up from germline, CDR1 is SNHLY and CDR2 is FYNNEI. The CDR3 protein is CASTGRLRTDTQYF. CDR3 nucleotide sequence: TGTGCCAGCACGGGTAGACTTCGCACAGATACGCAGTATTTT.

This rearrangement joins TRBV5-4 to TRBJ1-4, with 9 nucleotides matching TRBD1. The CDR3 sequence is 15 residues long. V gave up 3 bases and J gave up 10 bases; unmatched junction bases: 10. Germline CDR1 SGHNT, CDR2 YYREEE (reference sequence). For the CDR3, the DNA is TGTGCCAGCAGCTCGGTGACAGGGGGAGAGGTAAAACTGTTTTTT. Translating gives CASSSVTGGEVKLFF.

In its sample, this clone was seen a few times. This rearrangement joins TRBV30 to TRBJ2-1, with TRBD2 identical over 15 bases. The length of the CDR3 is 14 residues. Germline CDR1 reads GTSNPN; CDR2 reads SVGIG (reference sequence). V was clipped by 1 base and J by 15 bases; unmatched bases: 7. The CDR3, as DNA: TGTGCCTGGAGTGGGGGACTAGCGGGAGGTCGCGGGTTCTTC. It specifies CAWSGGLAGGRGFF.

CDR3 region: CASSLQVIYEQYF. The DNA for the CDR3 is TGTGCCAGCAGCCTACAGGTTATCTACGAGCAGTACTTC. This chain joins TRBV14 and TRBJ2-7; tentatively, D is TRBD1 (5 bases). This CDR3 region has 13 residues. Trimming removed 4 bases at V and 3 bases at J, with 10 bases between. Germline lookup yields CDR1 SGHDN and CDR2 FVKESK.

This clone has just a few counts. The chain employs TRBV18 and TRBJ1-1; tentatively, D is TRBD1 (5 bases). V lost 0 bases and J 1 base, leaving 9 bases between the germline ends. The CDR3 runs to 15 residues. The germline gives CDR1 KGHSH, CDR2 LQKENI. CDR3 coding DNA: TGTGCCAGCTCACCACCGAATCAGGGGAACACTGAAGCTTTCTTT. Protein sequence: CASSPPNQGNTEAFF. Using reference TRBV18 and TRBJ1-1 for the parts outside the CDR3, the full variable domain is NAGVMQNPRHLVRRRGQEARLRCSPMKGHSHVYWYRQLPEEGLKFMVYLQKENIIDESGMPKERFSAEFPKEGPSILRIQQVVRGDSAAYFCASSPPNQGNTEAFFGQGTRLTVV.

This clone was seen a handful of times. This chain joins TRBV18 and TRBJ1-3; D unresolved. V shed 3 bases and J shed 6 bases, with 15 bases lying between them. The length of the CDR3 is 15 residues. In germline, CDR1 is KGHSH, CDR2 LQKENI. CDR3 sequence: CASSPKSGSANTIYF. Here the CDR3 DNA reads TGTGCCAGCTCACCGAAATCGGGATCGGCAAACACCATATATTTT.

In this sample, this clone turned up a few times. The chain uses TRBV28 and TRBJ1-1, with 7 bases matching TRBD1. Germline CDR1 is MDHEN and CDR2 is SYDVKM. The CDR3 has 16 amino acids. V shed 6 bases and J 0 bases; nucleotides not matched to a gene: 10. As DNA, the CDR3 is TGTGCCAGCAGCGGGGACAGAAATAGAATGAACACTGAAGCTTTCTTT. Amino acids: CASSGDRNRMNTEAFF.

This clone was detected only a few times. CDR3 coding DNA: TGTGCCAGCAGTTTATGGACAGGATTACTAGCCAAAAACATTCAGTACTTC. It translates to CASSLWTGLLAKNIQYF. The chain uses TRBV28 and TRBJ2-4; D is possibly TRBD1 (6 bases). The V and J ends lost 0 bases and 0 bases respectively, with 12 bases between them. The CDR3 is 17 amino acids. Germline V gives CDR1 MDHEN, CDR2 SYDVKM.

This CDR3 is CASSWDSQETQYF. The CDR3 coding sequence is TGTGCCAGCAGTTGGGACAGCCAAGAGACCCAGTACTTC. This sequence joins TRBV6-5 and TRBJ2-5; 7 positions agree with TRBD1. The length of the CDR3 is 13 residues. V lost 4 bases, J lost 1 base, and 0 bases stayed unmatched. Germline V gene sequence: CDR1 MNHEY, CDR2 SVGAGI.

This clone appeared a few times. The V and J genes are TRBV6-1 and TRBJ2-1; D gene uncertain. CDR1 is MNHNS and CDR2 is SASEGT in the germline V gene. There are 11 residues in the CDR3. V shed 6 bases and J shed 4 bases, with 4 bases lying between them. The CDR3 protein is CASSLYNEQFF. For the CDR3, the DNA is TGTGCCAGCAGCCTTTACAATGAGCAGTTCTTC.

This clone was detected only a few times. The chain couples TRBV7-9 to TRBJ2-2; D is unresolved. This CDR3 region has 14 residues. Germline V gene lookup returns CDR1 SEHNR and CDR2 FQNEAQ (reference sequence). V lost 2 bases and J 7 bases, leaving 11 bases between the germline ends. DNA for the CDR3: TGTGCCAGCAGCTTAAGACAATTTGGCGGGGAGCTGTTTTTT. Amino acid sequence: CASSLRQFGGELFF.

The rearrangement links TRBV2 to TRBJ1-2; D remains ambiguous. The CDR3 length is 13 residues. Germline CDR1 SNHLY, CDR2 FYNNEI. The V end was cut by 8 bases, the J end by 2 bases, with 12 bases between. CDR3 protein: CASLERNNYGYTF. The DNA for the CDR3 is TGTGCCAGCCTAGAGCGGAACAACTATGGCTACACCTTC.

This clone turned up a few times. The J gene is TRBJ2-5, the V gene TRBV5-4, with 12 bases lining up with TRBD1. CDR3 length: 15 residues. After removal of 1 base from V and 4 bases from J, the junction contained 2 bases not matched to a gene. From germline, CDR1 is SGHNT and CDR2 YYREEE (reference sequence). DNA for the CDR3: TGTGCCAGCAGCTTGAGGGGACAGGGGGCAGAGACCCAGTACTTC. This encodes CASSLRGQGAETQYF.

The chain links TRBV27 to TRBJ2-4; 9 bases are shared with TRBD2. The trim removed 6 bases at V and 0 bases at J, leaving 9 bases unmatched. Germline assignment: CDR1 MNHEY and CDR2 SMNVEV (reference sequence). CDR3 size: 17 residues. CDR3 nucleotides: TGTGCCAGCAGCTCCGGTAGCGGGAGACAAGCCAAAAACATTCAGTACTTC. It specifies CASSSGSGRQAKNIQYF.

The rearrangement links TRBV5-4 to TRBJ2-3; 7 bases are shared with TRBD2. Germline CDR1 SGHNT, CDR2 YYREEE (reference sequence). V gave up 4 bases and J gave up 1 base; unmatched junction bases: 9. This CDR3 is built from 16 residues. CDR3 amino acids: CASSNRLAGRTDTQYF. CDR3 nucleotides: TGTGCCAGCAGCAACAGACTAGCAGGACGCACAGATACGCAGTATTTT.

This clone was detected only a few times. Here the CDR3 DNA reads TGTGCCAGCAGTCCTATTTTACACACTGAAGCTTTCTTT. It is translated as CASSPILHTEAFF. J is TRBJ1-1 and V is TRBV6-5; D not resolved. Trimming took off 5 bases at V and 3 bases at J, with 10 bases between the two ends. The CDR3 runs to 13 residues. Germline V CDR1 and CDR2: MNHEY, SVGAGI.

This clone occurred a few times. This chain uses TRBV14 with TRBJ1-2; the match to TRBD1 covers 11 bases. J gave up 8 bases and V 4 bases, and 6 bases lay outside the gene matches. Germline CDR1 SGHDN, CDR2 FVKESK. The CDR3 has 14 amino acids. As DNA, the CDR3 is TGTGCCAGCAGCCCATGGACAGGGGGCGCCGGCTACACCTTC. It codes for CASSPWTGGAGYTF.

This clone was counted only a few times. The chain links TRBV5-1 to TRBJ1-1; D is unclear. CDR1 is SGHRS, CDR2 YFSETQ, per germline. Trimming stripped 0 bases from V and 1 base from J, with 7 bases between. This CDR3 region has 14 residues. CDR3 DNA: TGCGCCAGCAGCTTGGCCAACAAGAACACTGAAGCTTTCTTT. It encodes CASSLANKNTEAFF. Using reference TRBV5-1 and TRBJ1-1 for the parts outside the CDR3, the full variable domain is KAGVTQTPRYLIKTRGQQVTLSCSPISGHRSVSWYQQTPGQGLQFLFEYFSETQRNKGNFPGRFSGRQFSNSRSEMNVSTLELGDSALYLCASSLANKNTEAFFGQGTRLTVV.

The sample holds a few counts of this clone. This chain joins TRBV19 and TRBJ2-2; perhaps TRBD2 as D (6 bases). The CDR3 contains 18 residues. Germline V CDR1 and CDR2: LNHDA, SQIVND (reference sequence). Trimming left V 4 bases short and J 1 base short, with 19 bases between. The CDR3 DNA reads as TGTGCCAGTAGTAGGGCGGGGTTCGCGTTAGAGAACACCGGGGAGCTGTTTTTT. It yields the protein CASSRAGFALENTGELFF.

This clone was seen a few times. The identical CDR3 is also encoded by other nucleotide sequences in the sample. The rearrangement uses TRBV7-9 and TRBJ2-7; D unresolved. The CDR3 loop spans 13 amino acids. Germline loops: CDR1 SEHNR, CDR2 FQNEAQ (reference sequence). Trimming stripped 3 bases from V and 1 base from J, with 7 bases between. The CDR3 is CASSLAVSYEQYF. The CDR3 bases are TGTGCCAGCAGCTTGGCAGTTTCCTACGAGCAGTACTTC. The full variable domain, its missing parts supplied by reference TRBV7-9 and TRBJ2-7, is DTGVSQNPRHKITKRGQNVTFRCDPISEHNRLYWYRQTLGQGPEFLTYFQNEAQLEKSRLLSDRFSAERPKGSFSTLEIQRTEQGDSAMYLCASSLAVSYEQYFGPGTRLTVT.

This clone was counted a single time. DNA for the CDR3: TGTGCCAGCAGTTGGGACAGGGTGATCCCCGGGGAGCTGTTTTTT. It specifies CASSWDRVIPGELFF. V usage is TRBV27 and J usage is TRBJ2-2; 9 bases map to TRBD1. V lost 4 bases to trimming and J lost 6 bases; unmatched junction nucleotides: 6. This CDR3 contains 15 residues. Germline V gene lookup returns CDR1 MNHEY and CDR2 SMNVEV (reference sequence).

This clone was picked up a small number of times. V and J are TRBV28 and TRBJ2-7; D is perhaps TRBD1 (6 bases). Germline V lookup: CDR1 MDHEN, CDR2 SYDVKM. V was pared by 5 bases and J by 7 bases, with 12 bases between. This CDR3 has 12 amino acids. In DNA form, the CDR3 reads TGTGCCAGCAGTCCCCACAGGGATGAGCAGTACTTC. Protein product: CASSPHRDEQYF.